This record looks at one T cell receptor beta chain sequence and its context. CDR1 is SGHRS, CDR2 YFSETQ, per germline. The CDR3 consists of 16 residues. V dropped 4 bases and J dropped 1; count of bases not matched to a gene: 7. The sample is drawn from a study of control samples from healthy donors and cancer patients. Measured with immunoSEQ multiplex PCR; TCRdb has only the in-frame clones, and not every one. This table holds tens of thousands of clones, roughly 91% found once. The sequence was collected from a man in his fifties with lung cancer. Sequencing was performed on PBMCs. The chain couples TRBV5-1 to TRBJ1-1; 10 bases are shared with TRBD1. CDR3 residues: CASSPPDRGQNTEAFF. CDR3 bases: TGCGCCAGCAGCCCTCCAGACAGGGGGCAGAACACTGAAGCTTTCTTT.